The rows below give T cell receptor beta chains drawn from one sample of a study of blood T cell repertoires in COVID-19. The method was immunoSEQ multiplex PCR; TCRdb's version includes in-frame clones alone and lacks a portion of them. The sample carries 150,000 to 200,000 clones, more than 85% recorded once. Material for sequencing was peripheral blood. Receptors originate from an elderly woman in a cohort sampled during active or convalescent COVID-19. Each CDR3 is given with its conserved first and last residue. The D gene is left open where the match is weak. Clone size is not always given. Where it is, it says once, few, many or a class for expanded clones.

d_gene,v_gene,j_gene,abundance,CDR3nt,CDR3aa
NA,TRBV5-4,TRBJ2-3,NA,TGTGCCAGCAGCTTGTGGCTGCTTAGCACAGATACGCAGTATTTT,CASSLWLLSTDTQYF
TRBD1,TRBV19,TRBJ1-2,once,TGTGCCAGCTCTCAACCCGGACAGGGGTCCGATGGCTACACCTTC,CASSQPGQGSDGYTF
TRBD1,TRBV6-2/TRBV6-3,TRBJ1-2,NA,TGTGCCAGCAGTTACCTGGGACAGAGGAATGGCTACACCTTC,CASSYLGQRNGYTF
NA,TRBV5-5,TRBJ2-4,NA,TGTGCCAGCAGCGGGCTAGGGGATCACATTCAGTACTTC,CASSGLGDHIQYF
TRBD1,TRBV9,TRBJ1-3,NA,TGTGCCAGCACCCGGCCAGGGGGAGGAAACACCATATATTTT,CASTRPGGGNTIYF
NA,TRBV6-2/TRBV6-3,TRBJ2-1,few,TGTGCCAGCAGTCCGCCCACTTCCAATGAGCAGTTCTTC,CASSPPTSNEQFF
TRBD1,TRBV19,TRBJ1-4,NA,TGTGCCAGTAACTCCGGACAGGGGGCCGGTGGGGAAAAACTGTTTTTT,CASNSGQGAGGEKLFF
NA,TRBV6-1,TRBJ2-7,NA,TGTGCCAGCAGTGAAGCGGGGGGGCGCTTAGCCGAGCAGTACTTC,CASSEAGGRLAEQYF
NA,TRBV21-1,TRBJ2-5,NA,TGTGCCAGCATCGGGACTCGGCGGGATCTCCAAGAGACCCAGTACTTC,CASIGTRRDLQETQYF
NA,TRBV28,TRBJ1-1,NA,TGTGCCAGCACCAGAGGGGGTTTGAACACTGAAGCTTTCTTT,CASTRGGLNTEAFF
NA,TRBV19,TRBJ1-2,NA,TGTGCCAGTCTAGGAGGACAGAGTGTCTATGGCTACACCTTC,CASLGGQSVYGYTF
TRBD1,TRBV10-3,TRBJ1-4,NA,TGTGCCACCCTCGACCGGGACAGGGTGTCCTCTAATGAAAAACTGTTTTTT,CATLDRDRVSSNEKLFF
TRBD2,TRBV5-1,TRBJ2-1,NA,TGCGCCAGCAGCGTGACTAGCGGGGGGGCCTGGTACAATGAGCAGTTCTTC,CASSVTSGGAWYNEQFF
TRBD2,TRBV11-3,TRBJ2-1,NA,TGTGCCAGCAGCCCTATCTGGGGGACTAATAACAATGAGCAGTTCTTC,CASSPIWGTNNNEQFF
NA,TRBV7-9,TRBJ1-2,NA,TGTGCCAGCAGCTTAGAGGTGGGGGGAAACTATGGCTACACCTTC,CASSLEVGGNYGYTF
TRBD1,TRBV10-2,TRBJ1-2,once,TGCGCCAGCAGTGAATGGGGACAGGGTTCCCATGGCTACACCTTC,CASSEWGQGSHGYTF
NA,TRBV19,TRBJ1-5,NA,TGTGCCAGTAGTACAACGAGCGGCAATCAGCCCCAGCATTTT,CASSTTSGNQPQHF
NA,TRBV28,TRBJ1-6,NA,TGTGCCAGCAGCCGGATCGAGGTTCATAATTCACCCCTCCACTTT,CASSRIEVHNSPLHF
TRBD1,TRBV5-1,TRBJ1-4,NA,TGCGCCAGCAGCTTCGGGACAGACCCGGGGAGACTGTTTTTT,CASSFGTDPGRLFF
TRBD2,TRBV5-1,TRBJ2-5,NA,TGCGCCAGCAGCTTGGGACCCACCAGCGGGGGGGGTCAAGAGACCCAGTACTTC,CASSLGPTSGGGQETQYF
TRBD2,TRBV4-1,TRBJ2-1,NA,TGCGCCAGCAGCCGGACTAGCGGGAGGTTCGGTGAGCAGTTCTTC,CASSRTSGRFGEQFF
TRBD1,TRBV4-1,TRBJ2-3,NA,TGCGCCAGCAGCCAACCGGGACAGGGGGTTCCAGATACGCAGTATTTT,CASSQPGQGVPDTQYF
TRBD2,TRBV19,TRBJ2-7,NA,TGTGCCAGTAGTACCTTGGGACTAGGGGTTAGGGAGCAGTACTTC,CASSTLGLGVREQYF
NA,TRBV7-8,TRBJ2-5,NA,TGTGCCAGCAGCCCGAGGCGGCTTAGGCTGGAGACCCAGTACTTC,CASSPRRLRLETQYF
NA,TRBV5-1,TRBJ1-4,NA,TGCGCCAGCAGCTCGACAGGTCTTAATGAAAAACTGTTTTTT,CASSSTGLNEKLFF
TRBD1,TRBV28,TRBJ1-2,NA,TGTGCCAGCAGTATTCAGGGGGCGAAGAACTATGGCTACACCTTC,CASSIQGAKNYGYTF
NA,TRBV10-1,TRBJ1-2,NA,TGCGCCAGCAGTGAGGACAGATACTATGGCTACACCTTC,CASSEDRYYGYTF
NA,TRBV7-8,TRBJ2-1,few,TGTGCCAGCAGCCTAACCAGGGTGTGGGGCAACTACAATGAGCAGTTCTTC,CASSLTRVWGNYNEQFF
NA,TRBV2,TRBJ1-4,NA,TGTGCCAGCAGGGATGGGACAAGGGGGACTAATGAAAAACTGTTTTTT,CASRDGTRGTNEKLFF
NA,TRBV19,TRBJ1-1,NA,TGTGCCAGTAGTATGAGGGAGTCTAACACTGAAGCTTTCTTT,CASSMRESNTEAFF
TRBD1,TRBV7-7,TRBJ2-3,NA,TGTGCTAGCAGCAATACCGGGACAGGGGGATTGTGTTTT,CASSNTGTGGLCF
TRBD2,TRBV7-9,TRBJ2-5,NA,TGTGCCAGCAGTTTCCCGACTAGCGGGGGTACAGTGGAGACCCAGTACTTC,CASSFPTSGGTVETQYF
TRBD1,TRBV30,TRBJ1-2,NA,TGTGCCTGCCAGCCAGGGGGGCCCAACTATGGCTACACCTTC,CACQPGGPNYGYTF
NA,TRBV6-5,TRBJ2-3,NA,TGTGCCAGCAGTTCCCCAAATACGCAGTATTTT,CASSSPNTQYF
NA,TRBV7-8,TRBJ1-1,NA,TGTGCCAGCAGCAACCGACAGGCTGTGAACACTGAAGCTTTCTTT,CASSNRQAVNTEAFF
TRBD2,TRBV30,TRBJ2-7,NA,TGTGCCTGGGGGACTAGCGGGACTTACGAGCAGTACTTC,CAWGTSGTYEQYF
NA,TRBV9,TRBJ1-6,many,TGTGCCAGCAGCGCCGAATACAGGGTATTCGGCAATTCACCCCTCCACTTT,CASSAEYRVFGNSPLHF
TRBD1,TRBV19,TRBJ1-2,NA,TGTGCCAGTAGTCGGGGACAGGGGGCACTGAGTTATGGCTACACCTTC,CASSRGQGALSYGYTF
TRBD1,TRBV5-1,TRBJ1-3,NA,TGCGCCAGCACCCCGACAGGGAGAGGAAACACCATATATTTT,CASTPTGRGNTIYF
TRBD1,TRBV10-3,TRBJ1-2,NA,TGTGCCATCAGTGAGGACAGGGGGTACACCTTC,CAISEDRGYTF